A single sample is the source of the 4 T cell receptor beta chains below, sequenced in a study of blood T cell repertoires in COVID-19 (dated by TCRdb to the early 2020s). The protocol used for the library was the immunoSEQ multiplex PCR assay. In its TCRdb copy, this immuneACCESS table keeps in-frame sequences only and misses some clones. Where compared with another copy, unresolved V genes explain less than half of these, and the others have no known cause. The sample data list 150,000 to 200,000 clones, and over 75% of these were observed just once. Roughly 0.77% of the sample goes to the ten largest clones. Sample: PBMCs or T cells enriched from blood (not recorded which). These receptors came from a woman aged 18-35 years who had recovered from COVID-19.

This clone appeared a single time. This sequence joins TRBV6-5 and TRBJ1-3, with D maybe TRBD1 (6 bases). The germline CDR1 and CDR2 sequences are MNHEY and SVGAGI. V lost 5 bases to trimming and J lost 2 bases, with 10 bases between them. The CDR3 totals 14 residues. Written as DNA, the CDR3 is TGTGCCAGCAGTCTCTACAGGGCTGGAAACACCATATATTTT. Protein sequence: CASSLYRAGNTIYF.

The chain recombines TRBV30 with TRBJ2-7; TRBD1 aligns across 7 bases. The CDR3 covers 14 residues. V lost 1 base, J lost 3 bases, and 6 bases stayed unmatched. Germline CDR1 reads GTSNPN; CDR2 reads SVGIG (reference sequence). The CDR3 DNA reads TGTGCCTGGAGTGGAGGGGGCATAGTCTACGAGCAGTACTTC. Amino acid sequence: CAWSGGGIVYEQYF. Complete variable domain (other parts from reference TRBV30 and TRBJ2-7): SQTIHQWPATLVQPVGSPLSLECTVEGTSNPNLYWYRQAAGRGLQLLFYSVGIGQISSEVPQNLSASRPQDRQFILSSKKLLLSDSGFYLCAWSGGGIVYEQYFGPGTRLTVT.

Concerning this clone: One end of the junction varies from germline; a read error may be responsible. This chain links TRBV4-1 with TRBJ1-1; 8 bases agree with TRBD1. The germline V gene has CDR1 MGHRA and CDR2 YSYEKL. CDR3 size: 13 residues. The CDR3 bases are TGCGCCAGCAGCCTGACAGGGGCCCCTGAGGCTTTCTTT. It yields the protein CASSLTGAPEAFF.

The V and J genes are TRBV27 and TRBJ2-1; TRBD2 is a possible D gene (6 bases). This CDR3 contains 11 residues. The V end lost 7 bases, the J end lost 12 bases, and 13 bases lay between the germline ends. From germline, CDR1 is MNHEY and CDR2 SMNVEV (reference sequence). The CDR3: CASIRGGTQFF. The CDR3 DNA reads as TGTGCCAGCATCCGAGGAGGGACGCAGTTCTTC.